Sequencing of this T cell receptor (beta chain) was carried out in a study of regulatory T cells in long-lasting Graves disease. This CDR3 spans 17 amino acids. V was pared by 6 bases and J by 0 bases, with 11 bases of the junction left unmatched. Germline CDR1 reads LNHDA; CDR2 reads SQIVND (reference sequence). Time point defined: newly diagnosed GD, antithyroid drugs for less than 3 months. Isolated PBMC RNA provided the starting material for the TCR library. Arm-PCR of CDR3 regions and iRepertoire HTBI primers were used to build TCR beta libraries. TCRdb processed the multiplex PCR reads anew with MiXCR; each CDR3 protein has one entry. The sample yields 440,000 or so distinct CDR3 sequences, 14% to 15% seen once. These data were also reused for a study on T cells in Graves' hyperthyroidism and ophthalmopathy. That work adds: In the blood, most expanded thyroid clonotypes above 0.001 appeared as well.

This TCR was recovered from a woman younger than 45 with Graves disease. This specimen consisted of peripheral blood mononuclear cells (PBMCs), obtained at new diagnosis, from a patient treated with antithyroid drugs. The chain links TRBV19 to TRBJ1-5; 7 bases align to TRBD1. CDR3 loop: CASRDKGQILSNQPQHF. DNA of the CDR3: TGTGCCAGTAGGGACAAGGGACAGATCCTTAGCAATCAGCCCCAGCATTTT.